These T cell receptor beta chains were read from a single sample in a study of T cell responses to AZD1222 COVID-19 vaccine. Using immunoSEQ multiplex PCR, the repertoire was profiled, and TCRdb retains in-frame clones only, with some absent. The data show about 130,000 clones, just under 95% seen once. The source material was peripheral blood, sampled 28 days after the second AZD1222 dose. The receptors were sampled from an adult who received the AZD1222 COVID-19 vaccine. CDR3s include the opening cysteine and the closing phenylalanine or tryptophan. D genes are given only for firm matches. Only some rows state a clone size, as once, few, many or a class for expanded clones.

clone size: .; J gene: TRBJ1-3; V gene: TRBV30; D gene: .; CDR3 DNA: TGTGCCTGGCACAGGGACGGAAACACCATATATTTT; CDR3 protein: CAWHRDGNTIYF
clone size: .; J gene: TRBJ1-3; V gene: TRBV18; D gene: TRBD1; CDR3 DNA: TGTGCCAGCTCACCACCTGGGGGACAGGGGGCCTTCTCTGGAAACACCATATATTTT; CDR3 protein: CASSPPGGQGAFSGNTIYF
clone size: few; J gene: TRBJ1-1; V gene: TRBV5-1; D gene: .; CDR3 DNA: TGCGCCAGCAGCCTGGCTGGACAGACGAACACTGAAGCTTTCTTT; CDR3 protein: CASSLAGQTNTEAFF
clone size: .; J gene: TRBJ2-2; V gene: TRBV6-1; D gene: .; CDR3 DNA: TGTGCCAGCAGTGACAGGGCCGGGGAGCTGTTTTTT; CDR3 protein: CASSDRAGELFF
clone size: .; J gene: TRBJ1-5; V gene: TRBV10-3; D gene: .; CDR3 DNA: TGTGCCATCAGTGAGTCCCCGGACAGTGATAGCAATCAGCCCCAGCATTTT; CDR3 protein: CAISESPDSDSNQPQHF
clone size: .; J gene: TRBJ2-7; V gene: TRBV6-5; D gene: .; CDR3 DNA: TGTGCCAGCAGATCGACGAGCTCCTACGAGCAGTACTTC; CDR3 protein: CASRSTSSYEQYF
clone size: .; J gene: TRBJ1-1; V gene: TRBV10-3; D gene: TRBD1; CDR3 DNA: TGTGCCATCAGCCCTGAGACAGGGGAAGCTTTCTTT; CDR3 protein: CAISPETGEAFF
clone size: .; J gene: TRBJ1-2; V gene: TRBV5-1; D gene: TRBD1; CDR3 DNA: TGCGCCAGCAGCACCGGGACAGGAGGGGACTATGGCTACACCTTC; CDR3 protein: CASSTGTGGDYGYTF
clone size: .; J gene: TRBJ2-1; V gene: TRBV11-2; D gene: .; CDR3 DNA: TGTGCCAGCAGCCCCCCGGGTCCAGTGGGAATCAACAATGAGCAGTTCTTC; CDR3 protein: CASSPPGPVGINNEQFF
clone size: .; J gene: TRBJ1-1; V gene: TRBV12-3/TRBV12-4; D gene: .; CDR3 DNA: TGTGCCCGAAGACACACACAGCTCGAAGCTTTCTTT; CDR3 protein: CARRHTQLEAFF
clone size: .; J gene: TRBJ1-1; V gene: TRBV5-5; D gene: .; CDR3 DNA: TGTGCCAGCACCCTCCACAGGGTTTTAAACACTGAAGCTTTCTTT; CDR3 protein: CASTLHRVLNTEAFF
clone size: .; J gene: TRBJ2-5; V gene: TRBV13; D gene: .; CDR3 DNA: TGTGCCAGCAGCCACATACTAGGACAAGAGACCCAGTACTTC; CDR3 protein: CASSHILGQETQYF
clone size: .; J gene: TRBJ1-2; V gene: TRBV20-1; D gene: .; CDR3 DNA: TGCAGTGCTAGTCCGGGCCCTTGGAAGAACTATGGCTACACCTTC; CDR3 protein: CSASPGPWKNYGYTF
clone size: few; J gene: TRBJ2-5; V gene: TRBV7-3; D gene: .; CDR3 DNA: TGTGCCAGCAGCTTGTCCGGGGGCGAAGAGACCCAGTACTTC; CDR3 protein: CASSLSGGEETQYF
clone size: .; J gene: TRBJ2-1; V gene: TRBV27; D gene: .; CDR3 DNA: TGTGCCAGCAGTTTGCTCGGGGGATCCTACAATGAGCAGTTCTTC; CDR3 protein: CASSLLGGSYNEQFF
clone size: .; J gene: TRBJ2-2; V gene: TRBV24-1; D gene: .; CDR3 DNA: TGTGCCACCAGTGATTTGAATGCAGAGACTTGGGACACCGGGGAGCTGTTTTTT; CDR3 protein: CATSDLNAETWDTGELFF
clone size: .; J gene: TRBJ1-1; V gene: TRBV7-9; D gene: .; CDR3 DNA: TGTGCCAGCAGCTTCCAGGGTCCCATGAACACTGAAGCTTTCTTT; CDR3 protein: CASSFQGPMNTEAFF
clone size: .; J gene: TRBJ1-5; V gene: TRBV5-4; D gene: .; CDR3 DNA: TGTGCCAGCAGCTTTAACGATCAGCCCCAGCATTTT; CDR3 protein: CASSFNDQPQHF